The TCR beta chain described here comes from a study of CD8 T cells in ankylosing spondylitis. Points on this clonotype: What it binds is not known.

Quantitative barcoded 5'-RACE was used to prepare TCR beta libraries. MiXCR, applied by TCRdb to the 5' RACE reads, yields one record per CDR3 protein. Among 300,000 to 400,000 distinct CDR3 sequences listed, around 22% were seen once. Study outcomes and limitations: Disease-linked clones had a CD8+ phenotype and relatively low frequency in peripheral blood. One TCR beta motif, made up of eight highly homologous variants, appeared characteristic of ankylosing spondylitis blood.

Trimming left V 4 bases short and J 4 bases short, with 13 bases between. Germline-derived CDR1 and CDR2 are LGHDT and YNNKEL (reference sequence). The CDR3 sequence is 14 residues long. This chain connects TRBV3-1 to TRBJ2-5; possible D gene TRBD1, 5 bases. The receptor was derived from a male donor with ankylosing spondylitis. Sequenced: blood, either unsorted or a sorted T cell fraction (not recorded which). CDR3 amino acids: CASSLQGAGETQYF. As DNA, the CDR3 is TGTGCCAGCAGCCTCCAAGGGGCCGGAGAGACCCAGTACTTC.